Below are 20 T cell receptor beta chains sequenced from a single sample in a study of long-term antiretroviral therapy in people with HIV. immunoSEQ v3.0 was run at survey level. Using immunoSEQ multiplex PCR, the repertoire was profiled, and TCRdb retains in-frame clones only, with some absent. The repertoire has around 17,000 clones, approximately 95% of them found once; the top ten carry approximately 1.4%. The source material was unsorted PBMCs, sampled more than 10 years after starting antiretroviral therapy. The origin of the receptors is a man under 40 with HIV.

CDR3 region: CASRATTGGSNTEAFF. CDR3 bases: TGTGCCAGCAGAGCCACGACAGGGGGGTCGAACACTGAAGCTTTCTTT. The rearrangement joins TRBV2 to TRBJ1-1; 9 nucleotides align to TRBD1. The V segment lost 6 bases and the J segment 1 base; nucleotides outside the gene matches: 9. Looked up from germline, CDR1 is SNHLY and CDR2 is FYNNEI. CDR3 length equals 16 residues.

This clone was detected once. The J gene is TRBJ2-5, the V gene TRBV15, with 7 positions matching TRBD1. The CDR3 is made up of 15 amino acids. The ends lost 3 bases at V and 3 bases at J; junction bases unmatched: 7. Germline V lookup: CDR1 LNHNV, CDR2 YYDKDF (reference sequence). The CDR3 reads CATSSEGASEETQYF. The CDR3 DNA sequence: TGTGCCACCAGCAGTGAGGGGGCATCAGAAGAGACCCAGTACTTC.

The CDR3 is CASRSGGAGTGELFF. The CDR3 DNA is TGTGCCAGCAGATCTGGGGGCGCGGGCACCGGGGAGCTGTTTTTT. V gene TRBV6-5 combines with J gene TRBJ2-2; weak D call: TRBD1 (6 bases). The CDR3 is made up of 15 amino acids. The V gene lost 6 bases and the J gene lost 4 bases, with 15 bases spanning the gap. Germline CDR1 MNHEY, CDR2 SVGAGI.

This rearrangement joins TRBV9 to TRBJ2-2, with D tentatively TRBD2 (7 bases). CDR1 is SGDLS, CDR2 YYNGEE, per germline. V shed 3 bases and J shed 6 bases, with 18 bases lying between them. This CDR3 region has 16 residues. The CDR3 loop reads CASSAVGGAGSGELFF. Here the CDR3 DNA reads TGTGCCAGCAGCGCCGTGGGGGGGGCTGGATCCGGGGAGCTGTTTTTT.

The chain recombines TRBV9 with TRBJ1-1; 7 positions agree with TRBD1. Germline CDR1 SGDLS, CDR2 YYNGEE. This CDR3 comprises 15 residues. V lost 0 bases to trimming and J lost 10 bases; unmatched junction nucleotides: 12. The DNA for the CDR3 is TGTGCCAGCAGCGTAGGGAACCCTCGACAGGGCCGAGCTTTCTTT. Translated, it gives CASSVGNPRQGRAFF.

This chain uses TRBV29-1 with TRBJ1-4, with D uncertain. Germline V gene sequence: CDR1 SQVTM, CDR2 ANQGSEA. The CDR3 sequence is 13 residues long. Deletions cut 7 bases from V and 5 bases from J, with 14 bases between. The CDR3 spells CSATLALNEKLFF. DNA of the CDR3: TGCAGCGCAACACTGGCCCTAAATGAAAAACTGTTTTTT.

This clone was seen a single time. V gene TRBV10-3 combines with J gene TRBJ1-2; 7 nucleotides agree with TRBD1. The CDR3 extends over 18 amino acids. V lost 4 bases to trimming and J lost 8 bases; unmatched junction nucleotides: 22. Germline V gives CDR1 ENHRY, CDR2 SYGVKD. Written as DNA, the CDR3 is TGTGCCATCAGTGGGGACCCCCCCTTACCTCGTACAGGGGCCGGCTACACCTTC. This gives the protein CAISGDPPLPRTGAGYTF.

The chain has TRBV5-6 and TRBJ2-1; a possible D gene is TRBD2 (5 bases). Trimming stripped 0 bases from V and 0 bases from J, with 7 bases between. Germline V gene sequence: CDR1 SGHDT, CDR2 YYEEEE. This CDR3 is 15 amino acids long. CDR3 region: CASSLAGSSYNEQFF. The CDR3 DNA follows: TGTGCCAGCAGCTTGGCGGGGAGCTCCTACAATGAGCAGTTCTTC.

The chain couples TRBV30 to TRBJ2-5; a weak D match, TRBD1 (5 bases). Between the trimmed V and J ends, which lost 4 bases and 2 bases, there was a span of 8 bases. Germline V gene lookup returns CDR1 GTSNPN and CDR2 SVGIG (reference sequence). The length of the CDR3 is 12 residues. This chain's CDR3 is CAWTAGQETQYF. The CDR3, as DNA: TGTGCCTGGACAGCAGGGCAAGAGACCCAGTACTTC.

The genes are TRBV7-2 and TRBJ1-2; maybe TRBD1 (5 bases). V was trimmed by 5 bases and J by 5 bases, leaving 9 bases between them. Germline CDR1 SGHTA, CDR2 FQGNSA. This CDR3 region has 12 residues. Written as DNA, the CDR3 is TGTGCCAGCAGCACCCCAGGGTATGGCTACACCTTC. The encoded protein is CASSTPGYGYTF.

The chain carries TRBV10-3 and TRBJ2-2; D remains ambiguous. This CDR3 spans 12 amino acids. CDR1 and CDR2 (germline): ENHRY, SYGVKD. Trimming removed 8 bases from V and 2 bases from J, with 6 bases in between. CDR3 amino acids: CAIYDNTGELFF. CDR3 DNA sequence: TGTGCCATCTATGATAACACCGGGGAGCTGTTTTTT.

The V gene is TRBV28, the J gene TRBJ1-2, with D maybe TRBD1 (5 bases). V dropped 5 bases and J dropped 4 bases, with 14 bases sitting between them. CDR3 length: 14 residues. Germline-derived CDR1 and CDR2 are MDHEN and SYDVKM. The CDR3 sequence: CASSAGGAGYGYTF. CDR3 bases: TGTGCCAGCAGTGCCGGCGGGGCTGGCTATGGCTACACCTTC.

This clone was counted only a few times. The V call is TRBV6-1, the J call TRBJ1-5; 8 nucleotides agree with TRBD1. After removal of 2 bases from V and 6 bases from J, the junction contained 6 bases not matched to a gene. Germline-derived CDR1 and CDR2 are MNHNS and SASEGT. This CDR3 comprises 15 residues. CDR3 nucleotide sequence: TGTGCCAGCAGTGAATTAACAGGGGGTAGTCAGCCCCAGCATTTT. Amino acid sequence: CASSELTGGSQPQHF.

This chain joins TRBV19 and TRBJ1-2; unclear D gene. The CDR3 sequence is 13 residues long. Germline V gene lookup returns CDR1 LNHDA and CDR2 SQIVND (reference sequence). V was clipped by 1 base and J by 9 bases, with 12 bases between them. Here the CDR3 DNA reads TGTGCCAGTAGTATAGGCCGGGTTGGAAGCTACACCTTC. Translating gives CASSIGRVGSYTF. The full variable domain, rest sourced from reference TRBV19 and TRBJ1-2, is DGGITQSPKYLFRKEGQNVTLSCEQNLNHDAMYWYRQDPGQGLRLIYYSQIVNDFQKGDIAEGYSVSREKKESFPLTVTSAQKNPTAFYLCASSIGRVGSYTFGSGTRLTVV.

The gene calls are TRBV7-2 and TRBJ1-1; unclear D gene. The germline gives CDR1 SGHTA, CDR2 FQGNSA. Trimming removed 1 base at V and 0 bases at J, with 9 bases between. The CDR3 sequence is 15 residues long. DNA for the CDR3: TGTGCCAGCAGCTTAGTCAATCTGATGAACACTGAAGCTTTCTTT. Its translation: CASSLVNLMNTEAFF.

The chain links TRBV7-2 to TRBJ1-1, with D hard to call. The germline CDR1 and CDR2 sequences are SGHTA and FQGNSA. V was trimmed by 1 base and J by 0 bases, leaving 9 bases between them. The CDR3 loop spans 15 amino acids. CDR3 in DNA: TGTGCCAGCAGCTTAGACGCGGGGATGAACACTGAAGCTTTCTTT. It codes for CASSLDAGMNTEAFF.

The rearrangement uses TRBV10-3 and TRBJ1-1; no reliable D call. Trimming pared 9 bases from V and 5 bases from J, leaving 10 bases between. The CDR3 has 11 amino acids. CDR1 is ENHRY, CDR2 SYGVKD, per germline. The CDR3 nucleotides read TGTGCCATAAGCTCGGGGACTGAAGCTTTCTTT. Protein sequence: CAISSGTEAFF.

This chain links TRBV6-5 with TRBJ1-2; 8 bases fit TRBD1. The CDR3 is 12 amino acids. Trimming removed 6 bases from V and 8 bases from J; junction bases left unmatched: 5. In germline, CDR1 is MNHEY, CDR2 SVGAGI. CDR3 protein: CASRTDRGGYTF. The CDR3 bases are TGTGCCAGCAGGACCGACAGGGGAGGCTACACCTTC.

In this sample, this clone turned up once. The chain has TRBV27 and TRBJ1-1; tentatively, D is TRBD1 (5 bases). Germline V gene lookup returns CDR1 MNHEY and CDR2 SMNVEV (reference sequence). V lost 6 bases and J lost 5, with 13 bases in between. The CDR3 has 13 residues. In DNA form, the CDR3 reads TGTGCCAGCAGCCGCGAGAGGGGAACTGAAGCTTTCTTT. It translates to CASSRERGTEAFF.

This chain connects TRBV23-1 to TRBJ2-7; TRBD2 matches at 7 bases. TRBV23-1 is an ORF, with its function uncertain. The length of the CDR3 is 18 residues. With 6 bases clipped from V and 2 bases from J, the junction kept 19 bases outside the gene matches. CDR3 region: CASSTSVAVCLGAYEQYV. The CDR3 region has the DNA TGCGCCAGCAGCACTAGCGTCGCGGTATGTTTGGGTGCCTACGAGCAGTACGTC.